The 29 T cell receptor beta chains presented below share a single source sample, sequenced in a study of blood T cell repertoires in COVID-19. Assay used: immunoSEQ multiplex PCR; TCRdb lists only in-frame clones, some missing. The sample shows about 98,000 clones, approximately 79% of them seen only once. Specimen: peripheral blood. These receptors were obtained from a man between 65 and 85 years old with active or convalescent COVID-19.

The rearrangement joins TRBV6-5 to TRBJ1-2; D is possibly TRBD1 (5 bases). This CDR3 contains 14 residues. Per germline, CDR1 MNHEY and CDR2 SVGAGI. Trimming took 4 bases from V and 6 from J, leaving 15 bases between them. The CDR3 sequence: CASSSYRSYHGYTF. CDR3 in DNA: TGTGCCAGCAGTTCATACAGGAGCTACCATGGCTACACCTTC.

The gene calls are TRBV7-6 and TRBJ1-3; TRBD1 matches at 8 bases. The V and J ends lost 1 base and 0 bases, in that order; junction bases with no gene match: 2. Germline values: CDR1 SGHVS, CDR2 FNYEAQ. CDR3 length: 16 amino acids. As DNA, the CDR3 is TGTGCCAGCAGCTTAGGGACAGGGATCTCTGGAAACACCATATATTTT. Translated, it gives CASSLGTGISGNTIYF.

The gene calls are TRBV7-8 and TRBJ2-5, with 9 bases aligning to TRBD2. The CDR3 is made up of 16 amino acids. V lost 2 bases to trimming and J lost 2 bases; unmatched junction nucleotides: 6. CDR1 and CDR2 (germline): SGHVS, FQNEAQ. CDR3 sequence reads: CASSLLAGNLQETQYF. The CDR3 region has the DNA TGTGCCAGCAGCTTACTAGCGGGGAACCTGCAAGAGACCCAGTACTTC. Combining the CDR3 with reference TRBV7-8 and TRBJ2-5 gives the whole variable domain GAGVSQSPRYKVAKRGQDVALRCDPISGHVSLFWYQQALGQGPEFLTYFQNEAQLDKSGLPSDRFFAERPEGSVSTLKIQRTQQEDSAVYLCASSLLAGNLQETQYFGPGTRLLVL.

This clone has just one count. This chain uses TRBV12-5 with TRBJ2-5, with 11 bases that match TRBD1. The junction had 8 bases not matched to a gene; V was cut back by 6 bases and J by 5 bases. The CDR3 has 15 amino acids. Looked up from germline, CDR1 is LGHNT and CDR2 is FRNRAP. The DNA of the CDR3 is TGTGCTAGTGGCCCCGGGACAGGGGGACGTGAGACCCAGTACTTC. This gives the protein CASGPGTGGRETQYF.

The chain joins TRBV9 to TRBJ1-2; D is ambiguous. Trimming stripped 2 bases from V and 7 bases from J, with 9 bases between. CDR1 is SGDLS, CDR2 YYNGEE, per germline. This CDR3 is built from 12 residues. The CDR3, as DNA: TGTGCCAGCAGCGTGGGCCTCGGTGGCTACACCTTC. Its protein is CASSVGLGGYTF.

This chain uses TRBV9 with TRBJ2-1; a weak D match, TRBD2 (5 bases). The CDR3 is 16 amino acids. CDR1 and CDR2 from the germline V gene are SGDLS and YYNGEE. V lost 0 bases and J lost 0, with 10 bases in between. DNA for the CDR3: TGTGCCAGCAGCGTAGCAGAAGGGAGCTCCTACAATGAGCAGTTCTTC. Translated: CASSVAEGSSYNEQFF.

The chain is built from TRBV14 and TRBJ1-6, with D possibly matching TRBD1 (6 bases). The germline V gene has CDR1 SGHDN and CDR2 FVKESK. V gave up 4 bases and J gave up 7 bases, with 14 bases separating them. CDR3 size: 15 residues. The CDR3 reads CASSPQGPANSPLHF. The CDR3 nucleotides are TGTGCCAGCAGCCCACAGGGCCCCGCCAATTCACCCCTCCACTTT. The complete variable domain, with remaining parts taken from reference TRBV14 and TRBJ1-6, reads EAGVTQFPSHSVIEKGQTVTLRCDPISGHDNLYWYRRVMGKEIKFLLHFVKESKQDESGMPNNRFLAERTGGTYSTLKVQPAELEDSGVYFCASSPQGPANSPLHFGNGTRLTVT.

In DNA, the CDR3 is TGTGCCAGCAGCCCAGCCGGGGACAGAGGCTACGAGCAGTACTTC. Its protein product is CASSPAGDRGYEQYF. The J gene is TRBJ2-7, the V gene TRBV7-9, with TRBD1 matching over 7 bases. The germline V gene encodes CDR1 SEHNR and CDR2 FQNEAQ (reference sequence). The CDR3 extends over 15 amino acids. V dropped 5 bases and J dropped 3; count of bases not matched to a gene: 10.

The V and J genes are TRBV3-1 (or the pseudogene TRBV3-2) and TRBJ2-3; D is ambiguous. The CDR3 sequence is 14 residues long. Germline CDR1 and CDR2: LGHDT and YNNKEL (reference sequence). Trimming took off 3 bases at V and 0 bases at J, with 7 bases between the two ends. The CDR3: CASSQTHSTDTQYF. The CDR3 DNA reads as TGTGCCAGCAGCCAGACTCACAGCACAGATACGCAGTATTTT.

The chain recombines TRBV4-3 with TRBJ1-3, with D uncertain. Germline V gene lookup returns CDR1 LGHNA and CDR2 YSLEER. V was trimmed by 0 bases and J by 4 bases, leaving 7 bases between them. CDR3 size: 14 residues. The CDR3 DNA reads TGCGCCAGCAGCCAAGACGGAGACGGAAACACCATATATTTT. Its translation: CASSQDGDGNTIYF.

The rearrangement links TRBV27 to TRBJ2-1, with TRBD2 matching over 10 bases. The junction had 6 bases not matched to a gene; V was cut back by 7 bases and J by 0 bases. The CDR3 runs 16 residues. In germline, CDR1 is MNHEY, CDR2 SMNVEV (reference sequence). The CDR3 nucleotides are TGTGCCAGCACAACACTAGCGGGGAGCTCCTACAATGAGCAGTTCTTC. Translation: CASTTLAGSSYNEQFF.

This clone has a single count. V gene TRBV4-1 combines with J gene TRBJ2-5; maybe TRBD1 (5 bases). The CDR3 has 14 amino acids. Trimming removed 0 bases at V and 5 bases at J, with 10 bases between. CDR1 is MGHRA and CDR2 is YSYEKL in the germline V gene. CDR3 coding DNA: TGCGCCAGCAGCCAAGACAGGGTGTGGGAGACCCAGTACTTC. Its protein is CASSQDRVWETQYF.

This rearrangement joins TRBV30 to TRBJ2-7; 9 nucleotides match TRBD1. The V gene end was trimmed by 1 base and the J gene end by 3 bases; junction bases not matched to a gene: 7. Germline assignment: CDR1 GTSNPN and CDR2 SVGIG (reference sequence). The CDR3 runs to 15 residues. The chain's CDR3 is CAWSEGTGGGYEQYF. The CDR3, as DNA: TGTGCCTGGAGTGAAGGAACAGGGGGCGGCTACGAGCAGTACTTC. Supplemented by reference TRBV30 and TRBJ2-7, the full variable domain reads SQTIHQWPATLVQPVGSPLSLECTVEGTSNPNLYWYRQAAGRGLQLLFYSVGIGQISSEVPQNLSASRPQDRQFILSSKKLLLSDSGFYLCAWSEGTGGGYEQYFGPGTRLTVT.

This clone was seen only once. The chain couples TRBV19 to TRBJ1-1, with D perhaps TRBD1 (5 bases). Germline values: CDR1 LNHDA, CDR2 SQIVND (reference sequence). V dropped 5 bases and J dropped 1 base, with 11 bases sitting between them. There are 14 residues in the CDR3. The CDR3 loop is CASSSRQKNTEAFF. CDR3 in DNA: TGTGCCAGTAGTTCCCGACAGAAGAACACTGAAGCTTTCTTT. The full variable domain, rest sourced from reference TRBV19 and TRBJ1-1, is DGGITQSPKYLFRKEGQNVTLSCEQNLNHDAMYWYRQDPGQGLRLIYYSQIVNDFQKGDIAEGYSVSREKKESFPLTVTSAQKNPTAFYLCASSSRQKNTEAFFGQGTRLTVV.

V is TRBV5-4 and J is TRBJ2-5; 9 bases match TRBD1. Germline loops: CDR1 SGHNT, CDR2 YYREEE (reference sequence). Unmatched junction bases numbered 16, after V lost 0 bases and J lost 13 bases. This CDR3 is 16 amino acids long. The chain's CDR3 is CASSLDPTGGVLKLYF. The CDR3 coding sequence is TGTGCCAGCAGCTTGGACCCAACAGGGGGCGTCTTGAAGCTGTACTTC.

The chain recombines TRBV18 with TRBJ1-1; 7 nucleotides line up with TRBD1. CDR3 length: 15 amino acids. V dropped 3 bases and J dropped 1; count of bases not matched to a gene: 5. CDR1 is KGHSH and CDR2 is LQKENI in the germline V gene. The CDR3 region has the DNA TGTGCCAGCTCACCCCAGGGGGAGTGGAACACTGAAGCTTTCTTT. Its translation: CASSPQGEWNTEAFF.

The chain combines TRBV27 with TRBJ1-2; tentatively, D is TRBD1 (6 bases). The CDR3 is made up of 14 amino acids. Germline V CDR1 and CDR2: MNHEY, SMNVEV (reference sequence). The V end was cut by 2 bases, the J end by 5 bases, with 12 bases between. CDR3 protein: CASSLALGAYGYTF. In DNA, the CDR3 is TGTGCCAGCAGTTTAGCCCTGGGGGCTTATGGCTACACCTTC.

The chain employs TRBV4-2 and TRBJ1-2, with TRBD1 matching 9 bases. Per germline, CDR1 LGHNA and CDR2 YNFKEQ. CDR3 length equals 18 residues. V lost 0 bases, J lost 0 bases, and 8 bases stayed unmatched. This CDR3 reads CASSQDLGTGKANYGYTF. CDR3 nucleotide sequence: TGTGCCAGCAGCCAAGATCTCGGGACAGGGAAGGCTAACTATGGCTACACCTTC.

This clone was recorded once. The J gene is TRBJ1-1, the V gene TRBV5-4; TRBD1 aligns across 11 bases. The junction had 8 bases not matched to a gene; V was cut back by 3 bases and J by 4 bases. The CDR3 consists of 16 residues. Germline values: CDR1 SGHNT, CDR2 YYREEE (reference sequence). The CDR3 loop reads CASSWGQGEVSTEAFF. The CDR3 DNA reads TGTGCCAGCAGCTGGGGACAGGGGGAGGTTAGCACTGAAGCTTTCTTT.

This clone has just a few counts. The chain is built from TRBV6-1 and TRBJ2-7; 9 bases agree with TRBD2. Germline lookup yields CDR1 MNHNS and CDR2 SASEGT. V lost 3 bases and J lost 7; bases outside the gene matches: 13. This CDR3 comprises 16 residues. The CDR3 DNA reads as TGTGCCAGCAGTGACCCTAGCGGGGTCCTCACGCGGGAGCAGTACTTC. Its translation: CASSDPSGVLTREQYF.

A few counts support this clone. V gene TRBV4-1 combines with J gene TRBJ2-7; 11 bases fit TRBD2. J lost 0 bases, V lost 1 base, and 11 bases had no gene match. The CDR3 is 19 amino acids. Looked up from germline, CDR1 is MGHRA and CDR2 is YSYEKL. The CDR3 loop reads CASSQAAPSGGIYSYEQYF. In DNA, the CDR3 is TGCGCCAGCAGCCAAGCCGCCCCTAGCGGGGGGATATACTCCTACGAGCAGTACTTC.

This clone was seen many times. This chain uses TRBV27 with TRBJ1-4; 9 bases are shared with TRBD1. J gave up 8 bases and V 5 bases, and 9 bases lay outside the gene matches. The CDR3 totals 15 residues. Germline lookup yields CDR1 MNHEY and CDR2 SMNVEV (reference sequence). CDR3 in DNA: TGTGCCAGCAGTCCCCAGGGGACAGGGCGCGAAAAACTGTTTTTT. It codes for CASSPQGTGREKLFF.

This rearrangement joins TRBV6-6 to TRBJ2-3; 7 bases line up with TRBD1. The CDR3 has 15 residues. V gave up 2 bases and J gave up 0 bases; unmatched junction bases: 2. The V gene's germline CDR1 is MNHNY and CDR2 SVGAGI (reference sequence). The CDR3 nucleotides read TGTGCCAGCAGTTACGGGACAGACAGCACAGATACGCAGTATTTT. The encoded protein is CASSYGTDSTDTQYF.

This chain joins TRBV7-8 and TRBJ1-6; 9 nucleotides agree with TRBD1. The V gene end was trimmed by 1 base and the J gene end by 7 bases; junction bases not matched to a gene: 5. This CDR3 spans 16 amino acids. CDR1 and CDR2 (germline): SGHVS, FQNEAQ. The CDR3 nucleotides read TGTGCCAGCAGCTTAGATGGGACAGGGCAAAATTCACCCCTCCACTTT. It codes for CASSLDGTGQNSPLHF.

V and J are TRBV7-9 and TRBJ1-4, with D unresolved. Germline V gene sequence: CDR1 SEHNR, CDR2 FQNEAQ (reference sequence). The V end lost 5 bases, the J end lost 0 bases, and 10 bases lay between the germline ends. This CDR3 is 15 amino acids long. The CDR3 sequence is CASSINRATNEKLFF. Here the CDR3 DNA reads TGTGCCAGCAGCATAAACAGAGCAACTAATGAAAAACTGTTTTTT.

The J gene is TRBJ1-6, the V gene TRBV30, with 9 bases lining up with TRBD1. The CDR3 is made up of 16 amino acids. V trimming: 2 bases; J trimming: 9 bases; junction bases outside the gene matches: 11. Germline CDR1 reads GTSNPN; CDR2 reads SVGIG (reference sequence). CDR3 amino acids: CAWSTSGGQGRSPLHF. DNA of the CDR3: TGTGCCTGGAGTACGTCTGGGGGACAGGGTCGTTCACCCCTCCACTTT. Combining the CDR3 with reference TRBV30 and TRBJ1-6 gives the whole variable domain SQTIHQWPATLVQPVGSPLSLECTVEGTSNPNLYWYRQAAGRGLQLLFYSVGIGQISSEVPQNLSASRPQDRQFILSSKKLLLSDSGFYLCAWSTSGGQGRSPLHFGNGTRLTVT.

CDR3 sequence reads: CASSLKNPSSGNTIYF. The CDR3 DNA reads TGTGCCAGCAGTTTAAAAAACCCGAGCTCTGGAAACACCATATATTTT. The chain links TRBV27 to TRBJ1-3; D gene unclear. CDR3 length: 16 residues. V shed 2 bases and J shed 0 bases, with 11 bases lying between them. Germline-derived CDR1 and CDR2 are MNHEY and SMNVEV (reference sequence).

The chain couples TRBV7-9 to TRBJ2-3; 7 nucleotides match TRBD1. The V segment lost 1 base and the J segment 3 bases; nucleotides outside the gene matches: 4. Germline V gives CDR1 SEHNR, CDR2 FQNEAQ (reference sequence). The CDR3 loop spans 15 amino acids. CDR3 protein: CASSLEGASTDTQYF. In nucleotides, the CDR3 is TGTGCCAGCAGCTTAGAGGGGGCGAGTACAGATACGCAGTATTTT.

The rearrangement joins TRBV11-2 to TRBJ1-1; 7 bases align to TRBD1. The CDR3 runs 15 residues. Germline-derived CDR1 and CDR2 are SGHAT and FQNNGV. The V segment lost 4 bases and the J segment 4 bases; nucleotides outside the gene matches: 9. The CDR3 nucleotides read TGTGCCAGCAGCTCGGTGAGGGGGCAGGGCACTGAAGCTTTCTTT. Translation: CASSSVRGQGTEAFF.